These T cell receptor beta chains were read from a single sample in a study of blood T cells in healthy people across ages. MiXCR was run by TCRdb on the 5' RACE reads, yielding one entry per CDR3 protein. The table lists over 1,200,000 distinct CDR3 sequences, 45% to 70% of them singletons. The sample consisted of blood. The receptors derive from a man aged 18 to 30 in good health. Each CDR3 is given with its conserved first and last residue. A D gene is named only where the DNA matches it firmly. Only part of the rows carry a size: once, few, many, or a class if the clone is expanded.

j_gene: TRBJ2-2; v_gene: TRBV29-1; d_gene: TRBD1; abundance: .; CDR3aa: CSVGDRNTGELFF; CDR3nt: TGCAGCGTTGGGGACAGGAACACCGGGGAGCTGTTTTTT
j_gene: TRBJ1-5; v_gene: TRBV4-1; d_gene: .; abundance: .; CDR3aa: CASSPRDTSKQPQHF; CDR3nt: TGCGCCAGCAGCCCCAGGGACACAAGCAAGCAGCCCCAGCATTTT
j_gene: TRBJ1-2; v_gene: TRBV6-6; d_gene: .; abundance: .; CDR3aa: CASNLGATNNYGYTF; CDR3nt: TGTGCCAGCAACCTCGGAGCGACGAACAATTATGGCTACACCTTC
j_gene: TRBJ2-1; v_gene: TRBV29-1; d_gene: TRBD2; abundance: few; CDR3aa: CSPLGGNNEQFF; CDR3nt: TGCAGCCCGCTGGGGGGGAACAATGAGCAGTTCTTC
j_gene: TRBJ2-7; v_gene: TRBV7-2; d_gene: .; abundance: .; CDR3aa: CASREGTGPYEQYF; CDR3nt: TGTGCCAGCAGGGAGGGGACGGGACCCTACGAGCAGTACTTC
j_gene: TRBJ1-5; v_gene: TRBV28; d_gene: .; abundance: .; CDR3aa: CASSLMAGLSNQPQHF; CDR3nt: TGTGCCAGCAGTTTAATGGCAGGCCTAAGCAATCAGCCCCAGCATTTT
j_gene: TRBJ2-5; v_gene: TRBV28; d_gene: .; abundance: .; CDR3aa: CASTSVPRGRETQYF; CDR3nt: TGTGCCAGCACATCCGTGCCCAGGGGAAGGGAGACCCAGTACTTC
j_gene: TRBJ1-1; v_gene: TRBV28; d_gene: TRBD1; abundance: .; CDR3aa: CASSQDRVDAFF; CDR3nt: TGTGCCAGCAGCCAAGACAGGGTAGATGCTTTCTTT
j_gene: TRBJ1-2; v_gene: TRBV6-1; d_gene: TRBD1; abundance: .; CDR3aa: CASSEVVVSGTEHGYTF; CDR3nt: TGTGCCAGCAGTGAGGTCGTCGTTAGCGGGACAGAACATGGCTACACCTTC
j_gene: TRBJ2-4; v_gene: TRBV24-1; d_gene: .; abundance: .; CDR3aa: CATSDHLAENIQYF; CDR3nt: TGTGCCACCAGTGATCATTTAGCCGAAAACATTCAGTACTTC
j_gene: TRBJ1-5; v_gene: TRBV7-9; d_gene: .; abundance: .; CDR3aa: CASSDGGLRQPQHF; CDR3nt: TGTGCCAGCAGCGACGGGGGCCTCCGTCAGCCCCAGCATTTT
j_gene: TRBJ2-5; v_gene: TRBV21-1; d_gene: .; abundance: .; CDR3aa: CASSRPRDPYQETQYF; CDR3nt: TGTGCCAGCAGCAGACCCCGGGACCCATACCAAGAGACCCAGTACTTC
j_gene: TRBJ2-1; v_gene: TRBV20-1; d_gene: TRBD2; abundance: .; CDR3aa: CSALGLAGGLYNEQFF; CDR3nt: TGCAGTGCTTTAGGACTAGCGGGAGGGCTTTACAATGAGCAGTTCTTC
j_gene: TRBJ2-7; v_gene: TRBV14; d_gene: .; abundance: .; CDR3aa: CASSQGGGGKQYF; CDR3nt: TGTGCCAGCAGCCAAGGTGGGGGCGGCAAGCAGTACTTC
j_gene: TRBJ2-1; v_gene: TRBV20-1; d_gene: TRBD2; abundance: .; CDR3aa: CSASVLAGDNEQFF; CDR3nt: TGCAGTGCTAGTGTACTAGCGGGAGATAATGAGCAGTTCTTC
j_gene: TRBJ2-7; v_gene: TRBV5-1; d_gene: .; abundance: many; CDR3aa: CASSLSIRLQESEQYF; CDR3nt: TGCGCCAGCAGCTTGTCCATTCGGTTACAGGAGAGCGAGCAGTACTTC
j_gene: TRBJ1-4; v_gene: TRBV4-1; d_gene: TRBD1; abundance: .; CDR3aa: CASSHPKGQGGEKLFF; CDR3nt: TGCGCCAGCAGCCACCCCAAGGGACAGGGGGGTGAAAAACTGTTTTTT
j_gene: TRBJ1-1; v_gene: TRBV27; d_gene: .; abundance: .; CDR3aa: CASRIHEGGSEAFF; CDR3nt: TGTGCCAGCAGAATCCACGAGGGGGGGAGTGAAGCTTTCTTT
j_gene: TRBJ2-1; v_gene: TRBV7-8; d_gene: TRBD2; abundance: .; CDR3aa: CASSLRREDIEQFF; CDR3nt: TGTGCCAGCAGCTTAAGGCGGGAGGACATTGAGCAGTTCTTC
j_gene: TRBJ1-1; v_gene: TRBV20-1; d_gene: .; abundance: .; CDR3aa: CSARDRSSGDTEAFF; CDR3nt: TGCAGTGCTAGAGACAGGTCCTCAGGGGACACTGAAGCTTTCTTT
j_gene: TRBJ1-2; v_gene: TRBV6-2/TRBV6-3; d_gene: .; abundance: .; CDR3aa: CASRITESYGYTF; CDR3nt: TGTGCCAGCAGGATAACAGAAAGCTATGGCTACACCTTC
j_gene: TRBJ2-7; v_gene: TRBV4-1; d_gene: TRBD2; abundance: .; CDR3aa: CASSQVLGGSYEQYF; CDR3nt: TGCGCCAGCAGCCAAGTACTCGGGGGGTCGTACGAGCAGTACTTC
j_gene: TRBJ1-2; v_gene: TRBV6-5; d_gene: TRBD1; abundance: .; CDR3aa: CASSWDRESTVRYGYTF; CDR3nt: TGTGCCAGCAGTTGGGACAGGGAATCCACAGTCCGCTATGGCTACACCTTC
j_gene: TRBJ2-3; v_gene: TRBV28; d_gene: .; abundance: .; CDR3aa: CASRQDATGTTDTQYF; CDR3nt: TGTGCCAGCAGACAGGACGCGACGGGCACCACAGATACGCAGTATTTT
j_gene: TRBJ2-5; v_gene: TRBV20-1; d_gene: .; abundance: .; CDR3aa: CSAKPGLLQETQYF; CDR3nt: TGCAGTGCGAAGCCGGGACTCTTACAAGAGACCCAGTACTTC
j_gene: TRBJ2-1; v_gene: TRBV5-1; d_gene: TRBD2; abundance: few; CDR3aa: CASSLNGGAYNEQFF; CDR3nt: TGCGCCAGCAGCTTGAACGGGGGGGCATACAATGAGCAGTTCTTC
j_gene: TRBJ1-1; v_gene: TRBV14; d_gene: .; abundance: .; CDR3aa: CASSQLRQTEAFF; CDR3nt: TGTGCCAGCAGCCAACTACGACAGACTGAAGCTTTCTTT
j_gene: TRBJ2-1; v_gene: TRBV20-1; d_gene: .; abundance: .; CDR3aa: CSARVAGRTLREQFF; CDR3nt: TGCAGTGCTAGAGTCGCGGGACGGACCCTCAGGGAGCAGTTCTTC
j_gene: TRBJ1-1; v_gene: TRBV7-2; d_gene: .; abundance: .; CDR3aa: CASSFFFTEAFF; CDR3nt: TGTGCCAGCAGCTTTTTCTTCACTGAAGCTTTCTTT
j_gene: TRBJ2-1; v_gene: TRBV11-2; d_gene: .; abundance: .; CDR3aa: CASSLEATNEQFF; CDR3nt: TGTGCCAGCAGCTTAGAAGCGACCAATGAGCAGTTCTTC
j_gene: TRBJ2-1; v_gene: TRBV7-9; d_gene: .; abundance: .; CDR3aa: CASSRRRNEQCF; CDR3nt: TGTGCCAGCAGCCGACGGCGGAATGAGCAGTGCTTC
j_gene: TRBJ2-2; v_gene: TRBV9; d_gene: .; abundance: .; CDR3aa: CASSVGRGFPGELFF; CDR3nt: TGTGCCAGCAGCGTAGGTCGGGGTTTCCCGGGGGAGCTGTTTTTT
j_gene: TRBJ2-7; v_gene: TRBV6-6; d_gene: .; abundance: .; CDR3aa: CASSYSGATSYEQYF; CDR3nt: TGTGCCAGCAGTTACTCTGGGGCGACCTCCTACGAGCAGTACTTC
j_gene: TRBJ2-2; v_gene: TRBV7-9; d_gene: TRBD2; abundance: .; CDR3aa: CASNPTGGLVNTGELFF; CDR3nt: TGTGCCAGCAACCCCACGGGAGGCCTAGTGAACACCGGGGAGCTGTTTTTT
j_gene: TRBJ2-3; v_gene: TRBV20-1; d_gene: .; abundance: .; CDR3aa: CSARGSERHPDTQYF; CDR3nt: TGCAGTGCTAGAGGTTCGGAGCGTCACCCAGATACGCAGTATTTT
j_gene: TRBJ2-3; v_gene: TRBV2; d_gene: .; abundance: .; CDR3aa: CASSQMGFSADTQYF; CDR3nt: TGTGCCAGCAGTCAAATGGGATTTAGTGCAGATACGCAGTATTTT
j_gene: TRBJ2-5; v_gene: TRBV29-1; d_gene: TRBD1; abundance: few; CDR3aa: CSAERTGETQYF; CDR3nt: TGCAGCGCCGAAAGGACAGGGGAGACCCAGTACTTC
j_gene: TRBJ2-7; v_gene: TRBV7-8; d_gene: TRBD2; abundance: .; CDR3aa: CASSHGTSGRGEQYF; CDR3nt: TGTGCCAGCAGTCACGGCACTAGCGGCCGGGGCGAGCAGTACTTC
j_gene: TRBJ2-5; v_gene: TRBV7-9; d_gene: TRBD1; abundance: .; CDR3aa: CASSSGQGGLRTQYF; CDR3nt: TGTGCCAGCAGCTCCGGACAGGGGGGTCTGAGGACCCAGTACTTC
j_gene: TRBJ2-7; v_gene: TRBV5-4; d_gene: TRBD2; abundance: .; CDR3aa: CASSLAKGGRSEQYF; CDR3nt: TGTGCCAGCAGCTTGGCCAAGGGCGGGAGAAGCGAGCAGTACTTC
j_gene: TRBJ2-7; v_gene: TRBV7-2; d_gene: .; abundance: .; CDR3aa: CASSLVLRGAEQYF; CDR3nt: TGTGCCAGCAGCTTAGTTTTACGCGGAGCCGAGCAGTACTTC
j_gene: TRBJ2-5; v_gene: TRBV20-1; d_gene: .; abundance: .; CDR3aa: CSAGGRRETQYF; CDR3nt: TGCAGTGCTGGGGGGAGGAGGGAGACCCAGTACTTC
j_gene: TRBJ1-1; v_gene: TRBV25-1; d_gene: .; abundance: .; CDR3aa: CASSGDRGWNTEAFF; CDR3nt: TGTGCCAGCAGTGGCGACCGGGGCTGGAACACTGAAGCTTTCTTT
j_gene: TRBJ1-2; v_gene: TRBV2; d_gene: .; abundance: .; CDR3aa: CARRMGSRGYGYTF; CDR3nt: TGTGCCAGGAGGATGGGTTCAAGGGGATATGGCTACACCTTC
j_gene: TRBJ1-4; v_gene: TRBV12-3/TRBV12-4; d_gene: TRBD1; abundance: once; CDR3aa: CASRGTGITNEKLFF; CDR3nt: TGTGCCAGCAGAGGGACAGGGATAACTAATGAAAAACTGTTTTTT
j_gene: TRBJ1-1; v_gene: TRBV3-1; d_gene: .; abundance: .; CDR3aa: CASSHLEGGNTEAFF; CDR3nt: TGTGCCAGCAGCCACCTTGAAGGGGGGAACACTGAAGCTTTCTTT
j_gene: TRBJ2-5; v_gene: TRBV2; d_gene: TRBD2; abundance: few; CDR3aa: CASSESLSGRETQYF; CDR3nt: TGTGCCAGCAGTGAGTCCCTGAGCGGGAGAGAGACCCAGTACTTC
j_gene: TRBJ2-7; v_gene: TRBV7-9; d_gene: .; abundance: few; CDR3aa: CASSLFGRLIPYEQYF; CDR3nt: TGTGCCAGCAGCTTATTTGGTAGGCTAATTCCCTACGAGCAGTACTTC
j_gene: TRBJ2-1; v_gene: TRBV4-1; d_gene: TRBD2; abundance: .; CDR3aa: CASSQDSGDFSHEQFF; CDR3nt: TGCGCCAGCAGCCAAGATAGCGGGGATTTCAGTCATGAGCAGTTCTTC
j_gene: TRBJ1-2; v_gene: TRBV7-7; d_gene: .; abundance: .; CDR3aa: CASRVTDRNYGYTF; CDR3nt: TGTGCTAGCAGGGTTACGGACCGAAACTATGGCTACACCTTC
j_gene: TRBJ2-7; v_gene: TRBV11-2; d_gene: .; abundance: few; CDR3aa: CASSLKFSYEQYF; CDR3nt: TGTGCCAGCAGCTTAAAGTTTTCCTACGAGCAGTACTTC
j_gene: TRBJ2-6; v_gene: TRBV2; d_gene: .; abundance: .; CDR3aa: CASSERGTTGYSGANVLTF; CDR3nt: TGTGCCAGCAGTGAAAGAGGAACTACAGGGTACTCTGGGGCCAACGTCCTGACTTTC
j_gene: TRBJ2-3; v_gene: TRBV4-1; d_gene: .; abundance: many; CDR3aa: CASSVLPAVQVTDTQYF; CDR3nt: TGCGCCAGCAGTGTCCTCCCAGCGGTACAGGTCACAGATACGCAGTATTTT
j_gene: TRBJ2-4; v_gene: TRBV6-1; d_gene: .; abundance: .; CDR3aa: CASSFEVSKNIQYF; CDR3nt: TGTGCCAGCAGTTTCGAAGTTTCCAAAAACATTCAGTACTTC
j_gene: TRBJ2-1; v_gene: TRBV29-1; d_gene: .; abundance: .; CDR3aa: CSVVSNEQFF; CDR3nt: TGCAGCGTTGTTAGTAATGAGCAGTTCTTC
j_gene: TRBJ1-5; v_gene: TRBV11-2; d_gene: .; abundance: .; CDR3aa: CASSSLGGNQPQHF; CDR3nt: TGTGCCAGCAGCTCACTAGGGGGAAATCAGCCCCAGCATTTT
j_gene: TRBJ2-1; v_gene: TRBV4-3; d_gene: TRBD2; abundance: .; CDR3aa: CASSQDLLAGGPGYNGQFF; CDR3nt: TGCGCCAGCAGCCAAGATTTACTAGCGGGGGGCCCAGGGTACAATGGGCAGTTCTTC
j_gene: TRBJ2-3; v_gene: TRBV7-2; d_gene: .; abundance: few; CDR3aa: CASSPERVTDTQYF; CDR3nt: TGTGCCAGCAGCCCGGAGCGGGTCACAGATACGCAGTATTTT
j_gene: TRBJ2-7; v_gene: TRBV2; d_gene: .; abundance: .; CDR3aa: CASSGEVSSYEQYF; CDR3nt: TGTGCCAGCAGTGGGGAGGTTAGCTCCTACGAGCAGTACTTC